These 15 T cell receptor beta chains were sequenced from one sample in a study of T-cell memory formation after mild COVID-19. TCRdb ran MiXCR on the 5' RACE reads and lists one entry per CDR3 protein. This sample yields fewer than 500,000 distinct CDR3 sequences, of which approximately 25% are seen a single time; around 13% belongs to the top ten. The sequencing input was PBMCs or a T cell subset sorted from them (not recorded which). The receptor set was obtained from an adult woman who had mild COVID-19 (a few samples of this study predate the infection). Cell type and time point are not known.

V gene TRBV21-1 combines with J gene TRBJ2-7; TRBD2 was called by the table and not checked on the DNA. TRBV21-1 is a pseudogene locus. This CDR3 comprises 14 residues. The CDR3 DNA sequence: TGTGCCAGCAGCAGCAGAGGGGGAGGCTACGAGCAGTACTTC. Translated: CASSSRGGGYEQYF.

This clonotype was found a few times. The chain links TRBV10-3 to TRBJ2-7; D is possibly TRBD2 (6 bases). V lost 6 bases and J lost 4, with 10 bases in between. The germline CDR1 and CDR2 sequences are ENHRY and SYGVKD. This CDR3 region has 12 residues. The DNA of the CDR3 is TGTGCCATCAGAAGGGACTTTTACGAGCAGTACTTC. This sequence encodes CAIRRDFYEQYF.

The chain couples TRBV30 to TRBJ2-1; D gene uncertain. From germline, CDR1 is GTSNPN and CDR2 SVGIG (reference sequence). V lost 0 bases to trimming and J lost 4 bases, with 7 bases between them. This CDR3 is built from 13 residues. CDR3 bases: TGTGCCTGGAGTGTGCTCGGGTACAATGAGCAGTTCTTC. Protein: CAWSVLGYNEQFF.

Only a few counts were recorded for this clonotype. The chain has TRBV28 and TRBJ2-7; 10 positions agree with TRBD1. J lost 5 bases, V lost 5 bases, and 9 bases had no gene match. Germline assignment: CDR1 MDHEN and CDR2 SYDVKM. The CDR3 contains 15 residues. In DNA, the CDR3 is TGTGCCAGCAGTACTCCGGGACAGGGGATGCACGAGCAGTACTTC. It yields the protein CASSTPGQGMHEQYF. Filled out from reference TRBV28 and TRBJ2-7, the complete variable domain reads DVKVTQSSRYLVKRTGEKVFLECVQDMDHENMFWYRQDPGLGLRLIYFSYDVKMKEKGDIPEGYSVSREKKERFSLILESASTNQTSMYLCASSTPGQGMHEQYFGPGTRLTVT.

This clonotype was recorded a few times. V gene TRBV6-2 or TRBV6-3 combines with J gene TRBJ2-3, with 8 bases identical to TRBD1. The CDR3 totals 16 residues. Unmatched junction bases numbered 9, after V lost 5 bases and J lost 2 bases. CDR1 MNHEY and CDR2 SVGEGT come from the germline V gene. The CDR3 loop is CASSREKTGATDTQYF. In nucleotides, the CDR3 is TGTGCCAGCAGTCGAGAAAAGACAGGGGCCACAGATACGCAGTATTTT.

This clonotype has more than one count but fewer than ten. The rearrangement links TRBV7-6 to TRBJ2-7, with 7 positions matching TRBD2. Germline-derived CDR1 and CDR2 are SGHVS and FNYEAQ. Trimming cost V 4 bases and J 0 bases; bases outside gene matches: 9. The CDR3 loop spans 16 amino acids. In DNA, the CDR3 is TGTGCCAGCAGCTCTCCGCTAGCGGAGAGCTCCTACGAGCAGTACTTC. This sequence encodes CASSSPLAESSYEQYF.

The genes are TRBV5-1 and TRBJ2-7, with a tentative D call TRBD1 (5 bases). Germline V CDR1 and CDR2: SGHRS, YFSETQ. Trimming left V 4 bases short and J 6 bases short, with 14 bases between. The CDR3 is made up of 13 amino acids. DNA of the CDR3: TGCGCCAGCAGCAACCTACCAGGGATCGAGCAGTACTTC. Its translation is CASSNLPGIEQYF.

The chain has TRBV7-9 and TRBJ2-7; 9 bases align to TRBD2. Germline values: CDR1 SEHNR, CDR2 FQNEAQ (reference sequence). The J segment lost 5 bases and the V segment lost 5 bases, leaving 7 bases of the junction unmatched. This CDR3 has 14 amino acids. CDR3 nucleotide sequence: TGTGCCAGCAGCCGCGGGGGGGTGATCCACGAGCAGTACTTC. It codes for CASSRGGVIHEQYF.

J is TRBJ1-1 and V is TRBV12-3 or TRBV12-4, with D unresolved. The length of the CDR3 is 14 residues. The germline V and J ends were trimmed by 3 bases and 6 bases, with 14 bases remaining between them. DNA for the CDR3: TGTGCCAGCAGTTTTAGGCGGACGGAATCTGAAGCTTTCTTT. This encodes CASSFRRTESEAFF.

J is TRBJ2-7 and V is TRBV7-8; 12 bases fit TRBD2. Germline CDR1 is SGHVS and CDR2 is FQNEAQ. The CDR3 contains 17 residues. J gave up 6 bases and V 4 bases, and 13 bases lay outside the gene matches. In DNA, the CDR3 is TGTGCCAGCAGCTCTTGGACTAGCGGGACCGTTAGGGGCGAGCAGTACTTC. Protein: CASSSWTSGTVRGEQYF.

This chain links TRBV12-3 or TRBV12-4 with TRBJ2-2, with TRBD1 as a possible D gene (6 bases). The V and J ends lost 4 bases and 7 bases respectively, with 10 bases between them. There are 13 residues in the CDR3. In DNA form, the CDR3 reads TGTGCCAGCAGTTCACAGGGTGGCGGGGAGCTGTTTTTT. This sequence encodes CASSSQGGGELFF.

Here the CDR3 DNA reads TGCGCCAGCAGCTTGACAGGGGGCCATGAAAAACTGTTTTTT. It encodes CASSLTGGHEKLFF. The J gene is TRBJ1-4, the V gene TRBV5-1; TRBD1 agrees at 9 bases. This CDR3 comprises 14 residues. Per the germline V gene, CDR1 is SGHRS and CDR2 is YFSETQ. Trimming removed 1 base from V and 6 bases from J; junction bases left unmatched: 1.

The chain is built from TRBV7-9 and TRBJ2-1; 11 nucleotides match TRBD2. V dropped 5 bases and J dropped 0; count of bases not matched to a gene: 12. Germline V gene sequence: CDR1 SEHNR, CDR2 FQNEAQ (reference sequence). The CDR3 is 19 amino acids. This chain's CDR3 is CASSEEGTSGKSSYNEQFF. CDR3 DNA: TGTGCCAGCAGCGAGGAGGGGACTAGCGGTAAGAGCTCCTACAATGAGCAGTTCTTC.

The CDR3 DNA follows: TGTGCCAGCAGCTTGCCGGAAGTGGAAATGAACACTGAAGCTTTCTTT. This codes for CASSLPEVEMNTEAFF. V is TRBV5-5 and J is TRBJ1-1; D not resolved. Germline-derived CDR1 and CDR2 are SGHKS and YYEKEE (reference sequence). This CDR3 has 16 residues. Deletions cut 1 base from V and 0 bases from J, with 13 bases between. The whole variable domain, remainder taken from reference TRBV5-5 and TRBJ1-1, is DAGVTQSPTHLIKTRGQQVTLRCSPISGHKSVSWYQQVLGQGPQFIFQYYEKEERGRGNFPDRFSARQFPNYSSELNVNALLLGDSALYLCASSLPEVEMNTEAFFGQGTRLTVV.

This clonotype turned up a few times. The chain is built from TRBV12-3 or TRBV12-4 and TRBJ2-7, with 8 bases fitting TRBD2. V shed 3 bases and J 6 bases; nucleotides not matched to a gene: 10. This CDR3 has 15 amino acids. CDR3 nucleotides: TGTGCCAGCAGTTTGGGGGCTAGCGGGCTCTCCGAGCAGTACTTC. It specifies CASSLGASGLSEQYF.